A selection of T cell receptor beta chains follows, all from one sample in a study of blood T cell repertoires in COVID-19. TCRdb's table, derived via immunoSEQ multiplex PCR, lists solely in-frame clones and lacks some. Among about 23,000 clones, approximately 94% were seen once, and the ten largest hold about 4%. The sequenced material came from peripheral blood. These receptor sequences come from a woman between 45 and 65 years old with active COVID-19. Both conserved end residues are part of each CDR3. D genes are given only for firm matches. The size entry is marked missing in some rows and otherwise reads once, few, many or a size class.

v_gene	d_gene	j_gene	abundance	CDR3aa	CDR3nt
TRBV11-2	TRBD1	TRBJ2-3	once	CASSPNRQGGTQYF	TGTGCCAGCAGCCCAAACCGACAGGGCGGTACGCAGTATTTT
TRBV7-2	NA	TRBJ1-2	NA	CASSLEPSNYGYTF	TGTGCCAGCAGCTTAGAGCCCTCGAACTATGGCTACACCTTC
TRBV21-1	NA	TRBJ2-1	NA	CASSKRGRGGQFF	TGTGCCAGCAGCAAGAGAGGTCGAGGGGGGCAGTTCTTC
TRBV28	TRBD1	TRBJ1-1	NA	CASSPWTGNTEAFF	TGTGCCAGCAGTCCATGGACAGGTAACACTGAAGCTTTCTTT
TRBV27	TRBD1	TRBJ1-1	NA	CASRGDSREAFF	TGTGCCAGCAGGGGGGACAGCCGTGAAGCTTTCTTT
TRBV24-1	TRBD2	TRBJ2-1	NA	CATSDPGLAGGNEQFF	TGTGCCACCAGTGACCCGGGACTAGCGGGGGGCAATGAGCAGTTCTTC
TRBV14	NA	TRBJ2-1	NA	CASSQAGEAQFF	TGTGCCAGCAGCCAAGCGGGAGAGGCGCAGTTCTTC
TRBV18	TRBD1	TRBJ2-7	NA	CASSPDRGTYEQYF	TGTGCCAGCTCACCGGACAGGGGAACCTACGAGCAGTACTTC
TRBV7-9	NA	TRBJ2-5	NA	CASSQQETQYF	TGTGCCAGCAGCCAGCAAGAGACCCAGTACTTC
TRBV5-1	TRBD2	TRBJ2-5	NA	CASSPRLAGLGETQYF	TGCGCCAGCAGCCCTCGACTAGCGGGGCTGGGAGAGACCCAGTACTTC
TRBV6-5	TRBD2	TRBJ2-2	NA	CASSYFRGESTGELFF	TGTGCCAGCAGTTACTTCCGGGGGGAGAGCACCGGGGAGCTGTTTTTT
TRBV28	NA	TRBJ2-7	NA	CASSQAQGYGHEQYF	TGTGCCAGCAGTCAAGCCCAGGGATACGGCCACGAGCAGTACTTC
TRBV5-6	TRBD2	TRBJ2-2	NA	CASSLPSGRAGTGELFF	TGTGCCAGCAGCTTGCCTAGCGGGAGGGCCGGGACCGGGGAGCTGTTTTTT
TRBV6-5	TRBD1	TRBJ1-2	NA	CASSYQTGADYGYTF	TGTGCCAGCAGTTATCAGACAGGGGCGGACTATGGCTACACCTTC
TRBV28	TRBD2	TRBJ2-7	NA	CASRLSMDGGEQYF	TGTGCCAGCAGACTTTCAATGGACGGGGGGGAGCAGTACTTC
TRBV7-9	NA	TRBJ2-3	NA	CASSSLTDTQYF	TGTGCCAGCAGCTCCCTCACAGATACGCAGTATTTT
TRBV2	TRBD1	TRBJ1-2	NA	CASSEGYRGNYGYTF	TGTGCCAGCAGCGAGGGATACAGGGGTAACTATGGCTACACCTTC
TRBV28	TRBD1	TRBJ1-5	NA	CASSEPTGGRQPQHF	TGTGCCAGCAGCGAACCCACAGGGGGAAGGCAGCCCCAGCATTTT
TRBV7-6	NA	TRBJ1-3	NA	CASSFNRAAGNTIYF	TGTGCCAGCAGCTTTAACAGGGCGGCTGGAAACACCATATATTTT
TRBV19	TRBD2	TRBJ2-1	NA	CASSLAGGYNEQFF	TGTGCCAGTAGTCTAGCGGGAGGGTACAATGAGCAGTTCTTC
TRBV2	NA	TRBJ2-2	once	CASSRTGIGTGELFF	TGTGCCAGCAGCCGTACAGGGATTGGGACCGGGGAGCTGTTTTTT
TRBV10-1	TRBD2	TRBJ2-2	NA	CASSETSGATNTGELFF	TGCGCCAGCAGTGAGACCAGCGGGGCCACAAACACCGGGGAGCTGTTTTTT
TRBV4-2	TRBD2	TRBJ2-7	NA	CASSQGASGFYEQYF	TGTGCCAGCAGCCAAGGGGCTAGCGGATTCTACGAGCAGTACTTC